The rows below give T cell receptor beta chains drawn from one sample of a study of T cell repertoires in aging, cancer and after chemotherapy. TCRdb ran MiXCR on the multiplex PCR reads and lists one entry per CDR3 protein. The sample holds about 3,000 distinct CDR3 sequences; about 25% are singletons and the top ten take 55% to 60%. Sequencing was performed on blood. The receptors derive from a human donor with a solid tumor. Both conserved end residues are part of each CDR3.

TRBV19,TRBJ1-4,CASKDRGASEKLFF
TRBV28,TRBJ1-1,CASSPPGEWTEAFF
TRBV28,TRBJ1-6,CASSWGGRHSYNSPLHF
TRBV29-1,TRBJ2-7,CSVASGAYEQYF
TRBV23-1,TRBJ2-5,CASSQSVERWYQETQYF
TRBV6-5,TRBJ1-2,CASSSTGFYGYTF
TRBV18,TRBJ1-4,CASSPAGGEEKLFF
TRBV6-1,TRBJ2-1,CASRPGAYNEQFF
TRBV10-3,TRBJ1-6,CAISESGQGNSPLHF
TRBV28,TRBJ2-1,CASSLGGLSYNEQFF
TRBV18,TRBJ2-7,CASSISQGGAGEQYF
TRBV6-5,TRBJ1-1,CASSYGRDTEAFF
TRBV5-1,TRBJ1-6,CASSSWTGKDSPLHF
TRBV10-3,TRBJ1-2,CAISVQGDYGYTF
TRBV20-1,TRBJ2-4,CSARLNIQYF
TRBV19,TRBJ2-7,CASRQQGMAYEQYF
TRBV28,TRBJ2-5,CASTLGGQGAGETQYF
TRBV6-5,TRBJ1-1,CASWETGNTEAFF
TRBV10-3,TRBJ1-1,CAINDRPNTEAFF
TRBV5-6,TRBJ1-4,CASSLASRPEKLFF
TRBV19,TRBJ2-1,CASIQGQGYNEQFF
TRBV18,TRBJ2-4,CASSPGQVRYF
TRBV7-9,TRBJ1-6,CASSSGQGMSYNSPLHF
TRBV5-1,TRBJ1-4,CASSLPERDRTATNEKLFF
TRBV30,TRBJ1-3,CAWSVGDQRNTIYF
TRBV6-2/TRBV6-3,TRBJ2-3,CASSYAPTSGRITDTQYF
TRBV4-3,TRBJ2-2,CASSQDLGLPVRELFF
TRBV7-2,TRBJ1-4,CASSPRGTVINEKLFF
TRBV5-8,TRBJ1-3,CASSPGVLSGNTIYF
TRBV18,TRBJ1-1,CASSPTTGEAFF
TRBV18,TRBJ2-5,CASSPQPGFGETQYF
TRBV6-5,TRBJ1-2,CASSYSPLTGGIVGYGFTF
TRBV11-1,TRBJ1-1,CASSPERWTGGTEAFF
TRBV7-6,TRBJ2-1,CASRTSPSYNEQFF
TRBV7-9,TRBJ2-3,CASSLAWETGAGDTQYF
TRBV6-5,TRBJ2-3,CASSEADTQYF
TRBV18,TRBJ2-7,CASSLPGISYEQYF
TRBV9,TRBJ2-7,CASSVATGIHYEQYF
TRBV15,TRBJ1-2,CATSRERTGGSPAGPAGGGYGYTF
TRBV24-1,TRBJ2-3,CATSDRIAASTDTQYF
TRBV6-5,TRBJ1-5,CASSNPDQPQHF
TRBV11-1,TRBJ1-1,CASSFMGWDRIKNTEAFF
TRBV27,TRBJ1-2,CASSPFPGGYGYTF
TRBV12-3/TRBV12-4,TRBJ2-1,CASSRGREQFF
TRBV28,TRBJ2-1,CASWSAGEVNEQFF
TRBV10-2,TRBJ1-5,CASSDPRGSSQPQHF
TRBV12-3/TRBV12-4,TRBJ2-7,CASSLGTFPYEQYF
TRBV2,TRBJ1-1,CASSGQEDTEAFF
TRBV20-1,TRBJ1-6,CSARDPLLGLNSPLHF
TRBV12-3/TRBV12-4,TRBJ1-4,CASSSNTGATNEKLFF
TRBV5-6,TRBJ2-7,CASSLGSSGRDKQYF